The clone carrying this T cell receptor (beta chain) occurred a few times. Sorted naive CD8 T cells were those defined as CD8+CD4-CCR7+CD45RA+. The data were obtained in a study of molecular identifiers for immune sequencing clone quantification. V lost 4 bases and J lost 7, with 6 bases in between. This CDR3 has 11 amino acids. TCRdb itself ran the PCR reads through MiXCR, one entry per CDR3 protein. The sample lists 90,000 to 120,000 distinct CDR3 sequences; roughly 38% were seen once. The sequenced sample was naive CD8+ T cells from blood, with Jurkat cell RNA spiked in. Sample subset: FACS-sorted CD8+CD4-CCR7+CD45RA+ naive T cells. The TCR was taken from a human donor in good health. Some libraries in this study had Jurkat cell RNA spiked in. The rearrangement uses TRBV12-3 or TRBV12-4 and TRBJ2-3; D gene ambiguous. The CDR3 spells CASSSSNTQYF. CDR3 nucleotide sequence: TGTGCCAGCAGTTCATCTAATACGCAGTATTTT.